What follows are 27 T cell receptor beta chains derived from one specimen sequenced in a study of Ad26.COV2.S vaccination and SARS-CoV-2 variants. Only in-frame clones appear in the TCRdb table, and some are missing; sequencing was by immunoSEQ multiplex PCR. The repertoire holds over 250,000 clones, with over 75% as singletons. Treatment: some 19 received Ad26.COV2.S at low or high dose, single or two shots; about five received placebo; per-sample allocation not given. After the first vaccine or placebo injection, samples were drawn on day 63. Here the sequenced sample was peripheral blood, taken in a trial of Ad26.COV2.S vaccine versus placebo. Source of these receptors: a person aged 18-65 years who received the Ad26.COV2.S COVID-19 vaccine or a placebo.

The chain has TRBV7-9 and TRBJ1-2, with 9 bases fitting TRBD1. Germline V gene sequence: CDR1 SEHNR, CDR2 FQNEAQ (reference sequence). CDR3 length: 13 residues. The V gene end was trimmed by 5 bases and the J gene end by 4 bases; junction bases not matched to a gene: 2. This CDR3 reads CASSLTGGYGYTF. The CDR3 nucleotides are TGTGCCAGCAGCCTGACAGGGGGCTATGGCTACACCTTC.

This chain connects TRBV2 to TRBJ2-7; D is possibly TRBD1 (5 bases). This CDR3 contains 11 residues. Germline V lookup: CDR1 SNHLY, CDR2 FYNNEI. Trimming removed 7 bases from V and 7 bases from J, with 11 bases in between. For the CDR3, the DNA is TGTGCCAGCACAGGGTTCTGGGAGCAGTACTTC. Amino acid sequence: CASTGFWEQYF.

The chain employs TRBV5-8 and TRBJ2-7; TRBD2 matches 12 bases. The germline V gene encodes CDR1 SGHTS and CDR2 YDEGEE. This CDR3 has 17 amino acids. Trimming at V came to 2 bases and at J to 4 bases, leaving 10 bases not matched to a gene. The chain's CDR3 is CASSFKFLTSGSYEQYF. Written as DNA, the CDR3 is TGTGCCAGCAGCTTCAAATTCCTGACTAGCGGGAGTTACGAGCAGTACTTC.

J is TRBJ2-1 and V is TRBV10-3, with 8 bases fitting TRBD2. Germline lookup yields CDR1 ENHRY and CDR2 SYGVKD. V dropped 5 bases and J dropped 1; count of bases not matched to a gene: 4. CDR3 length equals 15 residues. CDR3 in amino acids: CAISSREGSYNEQFF. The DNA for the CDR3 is TGTGCCATCAGTTCCCGGGAGGGGTCCTACAATGAGCAGTTCTTC.

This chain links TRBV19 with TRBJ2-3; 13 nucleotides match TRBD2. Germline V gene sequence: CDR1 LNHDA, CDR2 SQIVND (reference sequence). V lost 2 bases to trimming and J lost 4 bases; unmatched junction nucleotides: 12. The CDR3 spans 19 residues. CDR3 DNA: TGTGCCAGTAGTATATATTCCCCCGGACTAGCGGGAGCACCAGATACGCAGTATTTT. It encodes CASSIYSPGLAGAPDTQYF. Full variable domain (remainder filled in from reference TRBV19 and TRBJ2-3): DGGITQSPKYLFRKEGQNVTLSCEQNLNHDAMYWYRQDPGQGLRLIYYSQIVNDFQKGDIAEGYSVSREKKESFPLTVTSAQKNPTAFYLCASSIYSPGLAGAPDTQYFGPGTRLTVL.

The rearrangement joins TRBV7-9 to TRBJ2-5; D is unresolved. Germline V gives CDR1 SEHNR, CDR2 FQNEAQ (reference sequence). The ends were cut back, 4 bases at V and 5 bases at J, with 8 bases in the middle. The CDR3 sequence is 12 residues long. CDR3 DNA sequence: TGTGCCAGCAGCTCAGGCGCGGAGACCCAGTACTTC. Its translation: CASSSGAETQYF. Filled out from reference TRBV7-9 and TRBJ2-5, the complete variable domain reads DTGVSQNPRHKITKRGQNVTFRCDPISEHNRLYWYRQTLGQGPEFLTYFQNEAQLEKSRLLSDRFSAERPKGSFSTLEIQRTEQGDSAMYLCASSSGAETQYFGPGTRLLVL.

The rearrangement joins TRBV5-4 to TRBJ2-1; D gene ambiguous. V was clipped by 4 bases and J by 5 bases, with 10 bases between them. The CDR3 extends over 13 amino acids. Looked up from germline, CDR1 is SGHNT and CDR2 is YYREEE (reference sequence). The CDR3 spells CASSATPDNEQFF. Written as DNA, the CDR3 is TGTGCCAGCAGCGCGACTCCCGACAATGAGCAGTTCTTC. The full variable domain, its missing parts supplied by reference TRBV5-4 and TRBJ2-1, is ETGVTQSPTHLIKTRGQQVTLRCSSQSGHNTVSWYQQALGQGPQFIFQYYREEENGRGNFPPRFSGLQFPNYSSELNVNALELDDSALYLCASSATPDNEQFFGPGTRLTVL.

The CDR3 protein is CASSLAGRDTEAFF. In DNA form, the CDR3 reads TGTGCCAGCAGCTTGGCGGGCAGGGACACTGAAGCTTTCTTT. J is TRBJ1-1 and V is TRBV5-6; D perhaps matches TRBD1 (5 bases). Trimming took 0 bases from V and 3 from J, leaving 9 bases between them. The germline V gene has CDR1 SGHDT and CDR2 YYEEEE. The CDR3 spans 14 residues.

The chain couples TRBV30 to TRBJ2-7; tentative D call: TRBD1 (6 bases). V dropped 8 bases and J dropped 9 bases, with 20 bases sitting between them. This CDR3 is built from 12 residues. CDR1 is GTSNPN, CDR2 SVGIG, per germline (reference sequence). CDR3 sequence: CAADRTITGQYF. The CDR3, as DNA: TGTGCCGCTGACAGGACCATTACGGGGCAGTACTTC.

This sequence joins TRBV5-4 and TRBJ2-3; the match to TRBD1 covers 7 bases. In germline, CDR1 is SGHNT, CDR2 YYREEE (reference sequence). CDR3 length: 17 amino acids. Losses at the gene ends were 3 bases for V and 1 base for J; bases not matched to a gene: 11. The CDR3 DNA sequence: TGTGCCAGCAGCTCGGGTCGGGACAGACGGGGCACAGATACGCAGTATTTT. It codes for CASSSGRDRRGTDTQYF.

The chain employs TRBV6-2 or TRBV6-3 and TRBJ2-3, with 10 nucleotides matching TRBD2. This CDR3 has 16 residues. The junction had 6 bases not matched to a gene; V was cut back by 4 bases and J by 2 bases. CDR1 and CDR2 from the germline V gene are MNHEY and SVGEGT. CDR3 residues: CASSSRGTSDTDTQYF. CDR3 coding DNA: TGTGCCAGCAGTTCGAGGGGGACTAGCGACACAGATACGCAGTATTTT.

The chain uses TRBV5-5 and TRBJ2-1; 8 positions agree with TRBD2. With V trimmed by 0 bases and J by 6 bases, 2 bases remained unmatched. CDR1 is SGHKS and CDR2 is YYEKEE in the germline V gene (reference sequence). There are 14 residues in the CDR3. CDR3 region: CASSLDGTSNEQFF. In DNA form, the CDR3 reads TGTGCCAGCAGCTTGGATGGGACTAGCAATGAGCAGTTCTTC. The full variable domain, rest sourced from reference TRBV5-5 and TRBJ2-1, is DAGVTQSPTHLIKTRGQQVTLRCSPISGHKSVSWYQQVLGQGPQFIFQYYEKEERGRGNFPDRFSARQFPNYSSELNVNALLLGDSALYLCASSLDGTSNEQFFGPGTRLTVL.

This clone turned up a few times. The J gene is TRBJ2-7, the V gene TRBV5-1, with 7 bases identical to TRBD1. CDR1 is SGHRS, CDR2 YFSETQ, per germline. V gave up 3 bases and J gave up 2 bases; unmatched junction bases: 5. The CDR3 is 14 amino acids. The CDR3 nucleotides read TGCGCCAGCAGCTCAGGACAGGCTCCCTACGAGCAGTACTTC. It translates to CASSSGQAPYEQYF.

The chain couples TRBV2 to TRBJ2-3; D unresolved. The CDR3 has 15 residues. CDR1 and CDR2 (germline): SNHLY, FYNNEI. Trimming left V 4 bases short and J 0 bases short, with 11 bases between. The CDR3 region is CASSVSPSSTDTQYF. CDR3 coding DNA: TGTGCCAGCAGTGTTTCCCCTTCTAGCACAGATACGCAGTATTTT. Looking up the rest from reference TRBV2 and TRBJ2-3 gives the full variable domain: EPEVTQTPSHQVTQMGQEVILRCVPISNHLYFYWYRQILGQKVEFLVSFYNNEISEKSEIFDDQFSVERPDGSNFTLKIRSTKLEDSAMYFCASSVSPSSTDTQYFGPGTRLTVL.

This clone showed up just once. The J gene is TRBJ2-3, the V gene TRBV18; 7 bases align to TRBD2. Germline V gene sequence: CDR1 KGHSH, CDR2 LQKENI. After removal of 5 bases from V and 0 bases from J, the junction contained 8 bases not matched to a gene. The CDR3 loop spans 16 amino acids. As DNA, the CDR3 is TGTGCCAGCTCAGCCCGACTAGCAGCTAGCACAGATACGCAGTATTTT. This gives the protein CASSARLAASTDTQYF. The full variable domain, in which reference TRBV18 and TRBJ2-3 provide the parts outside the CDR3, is NAGVMQNPRHLVRRRGQEARLRCSPMKGHSHVYWYRQLPEEGLKFMVYLQKENIIDESGMPKERFSAEFPKEGPSILRIQQVVRGDSAAYFCASSARLAASTDTQYFGPGTRLTVL.

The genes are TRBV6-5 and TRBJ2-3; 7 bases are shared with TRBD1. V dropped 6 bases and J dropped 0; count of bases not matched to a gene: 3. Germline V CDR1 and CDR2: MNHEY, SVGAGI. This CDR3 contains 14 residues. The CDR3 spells CASRGQTSTDTQYF. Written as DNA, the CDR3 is TGTGCCAGCAGGGGACAGACTAGCACAGATACGCAGTATTTT.

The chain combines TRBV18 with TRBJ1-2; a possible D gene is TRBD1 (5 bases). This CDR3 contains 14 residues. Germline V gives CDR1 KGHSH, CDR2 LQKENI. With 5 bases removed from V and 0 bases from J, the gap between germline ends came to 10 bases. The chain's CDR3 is CASSRQSSNYGYTF. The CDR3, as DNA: TGTGCCAGCTCAAGACAGAGTTCTAACTATGGCTACACCTTC.

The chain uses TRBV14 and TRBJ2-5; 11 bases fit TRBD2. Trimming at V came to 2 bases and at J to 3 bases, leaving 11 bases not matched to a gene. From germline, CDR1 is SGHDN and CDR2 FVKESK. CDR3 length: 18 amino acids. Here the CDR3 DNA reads TGTGCCAGCAGCCAATTATTACCTTTGGGACTAGCGGAAGAGACCCAGTACTTC. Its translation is CASSQLLPLGLAEETQYF.

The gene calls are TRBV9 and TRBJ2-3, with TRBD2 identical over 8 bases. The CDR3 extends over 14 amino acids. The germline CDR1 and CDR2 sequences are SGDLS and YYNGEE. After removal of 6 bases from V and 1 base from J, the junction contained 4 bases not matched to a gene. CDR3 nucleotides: TGTGCCAGCAATTTACTAGCGGGCACAGATACGCAGTATTTT. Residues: CASNLLAGTDTQYF.

The CDR3 coding sequence is TGTGCCAGCAGTCCTCGACCGGGAGGGGAAGGTGAAAAACTGTTTTTT. This sequence encodes CASSPRPGGEGEKLFF. The chain links TRBV27 to TRBJ1-4; a possible D gene is TRBD1 (5 bases). V was pared by 5 bases and J by 7 bases, with 20 bases between. CDR3 length: 16 residues. Germline CDR1 and CDR2: MNHEY and SMNVEV (reference sequence). The whole variable domain, filled in from reference TRBV27 and TRBJ1-4, reads EAQVTQNPRYLITVTGKKLTVTCSQNMNHEYMSWYRQDPGLGLRQIYYSMNVEVTDKGDVPEGYKVSRKEKRNFPLILESPSPNQTSLYFCASSPRPGGEGEKLFFGSGTQLSVL.

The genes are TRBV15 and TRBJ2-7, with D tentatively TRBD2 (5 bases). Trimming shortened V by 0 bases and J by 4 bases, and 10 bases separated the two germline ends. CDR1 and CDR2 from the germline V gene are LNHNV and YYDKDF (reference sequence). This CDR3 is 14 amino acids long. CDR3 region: CATSRDKGEYEQYF. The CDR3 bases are TGTGCCACCAGCAGAGATAAGGGAGAATACGAGCAGTACTTC.

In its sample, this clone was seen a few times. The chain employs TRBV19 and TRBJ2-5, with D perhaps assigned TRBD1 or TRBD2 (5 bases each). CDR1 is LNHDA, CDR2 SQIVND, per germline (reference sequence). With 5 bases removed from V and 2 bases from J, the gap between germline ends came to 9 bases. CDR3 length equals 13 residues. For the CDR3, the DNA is TGTGCCAGTAGTTATGGGACGCAAGAGACCCAGTACTTC. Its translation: CASSYGTQETQYF.

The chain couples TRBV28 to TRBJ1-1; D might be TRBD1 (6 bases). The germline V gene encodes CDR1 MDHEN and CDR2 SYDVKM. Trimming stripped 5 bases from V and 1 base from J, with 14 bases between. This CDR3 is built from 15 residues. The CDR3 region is CASSPEQGWNTEAFF. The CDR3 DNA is TGTGCCAGCAGTCCCGAACAGGGCTGGAACACTGAAGCTTTCTTT.

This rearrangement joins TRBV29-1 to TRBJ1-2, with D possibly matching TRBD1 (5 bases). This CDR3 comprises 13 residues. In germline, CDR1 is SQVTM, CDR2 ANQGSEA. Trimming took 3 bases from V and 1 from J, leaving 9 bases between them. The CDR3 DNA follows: TGCAGCGTTGAGGGGGGAAATAACTATGGCTACACCTTC. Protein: CSVEGGNNYGYTF.

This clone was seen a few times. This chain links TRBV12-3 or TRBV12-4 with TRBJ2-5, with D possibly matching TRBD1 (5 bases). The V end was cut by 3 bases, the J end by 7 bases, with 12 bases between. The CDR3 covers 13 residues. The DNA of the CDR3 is TGTGCCAGCAGTTTGGAAGGGGTGCGGACCCAGTACTTC. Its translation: CASSLEGVRTQYF.

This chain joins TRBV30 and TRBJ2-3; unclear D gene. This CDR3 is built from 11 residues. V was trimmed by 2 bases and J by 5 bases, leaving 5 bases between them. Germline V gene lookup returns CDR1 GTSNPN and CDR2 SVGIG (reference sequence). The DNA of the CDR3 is TGTGCCTGGAGTCTAGAAGATACGCAGTATTTT. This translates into CAWSLEDTQYF.

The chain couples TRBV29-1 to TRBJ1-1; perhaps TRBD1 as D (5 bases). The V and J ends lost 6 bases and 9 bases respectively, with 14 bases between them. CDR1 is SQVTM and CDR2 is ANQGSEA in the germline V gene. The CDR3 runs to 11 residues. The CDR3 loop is CSVANGGQAFF. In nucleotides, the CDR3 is TGCAGCGTGGCGAACGGGGGTCAAGCTTTCTTT.